The 25 T cell receptor beta chains listed next were all sequenced from one sample in a study of cytomegalovirus exposure and HLA in healthy donors. Clones were read by immunoSEQ multiplex PCR, and TCRdb kept only the in-frame ones, dropping some. The table records about 170,000 clones, roughly nine tenths of them present only once. The sample was PBMCs. The source of these receptors is a woman in her 30s in good health and CMV-seronegative.

V gene TRBV27 combines with J gene TRBJ2-3; TRBD1 matches at 7 bases. The CDR3 sequence is 15 residues long. The junction had 7 bases not matched to a gene; V was cut back by 3 bases and J by 4 bases. Germline V lookup: CDR1 MNHEY, CDR2 SMNVEV (reference sequence). CDR3: CASSLTGNLADTQYF. The CDR3 region has the DNA TGTGCCAGCAGTTTGACAGGGAATTTAGCAGATACGCAGTATTTT.

The gene calls are TRBV25-1 and TRBJ1-2; D is possibly TRBD1 (6 bases). Per the germline V gene, CDR1 is MGHDK and CDR2 is SYGVNS. The CDR3 spans 14 residues. Trimming took off 1 base at V and 7 bases at J, with 13 bases between the two ends. CDR3 in amino acids: CASSELGGLFGYTF. The CDR3, as DNA: TGTGCCAGCAGTGAATTGGGGGGGCTGTTTGGCTACACCTTC.

The sample holds one count of this clone. The chain combines TRBV6-1 with TRBJ1-5, with 7 bases fitting TRBD1. The CDR3 is 15 residues long. V was clipped by 2 bases and J by 0 bases; unmatched bases: 1. Per germline, CDR1 MNHNS and CDR2 SASEGT. This CDR3 is CASSERDSSNQPQHF. The CDR3 DNA reads as TGTGCCAGCAGTGAACGGGACAGTAGCAATCAGCCCCAGCATTTT.

V is TRBV29-1 and J is TRBJ2-1, with a weak D call TRBD2 (6 bases). The CDR3 length is 15 residues. V gave up 3 bases and J gave up 5 bases, with 17 bases separating them. Germline V lookup: CDR1 SQVTM, CDR2 ANQGSEA. CDR3 DNA sequence: TGCAGCGTTGATTGGGGGACTTCGGTCCACAATGAGCAGTTCTTC. This encodes CSVDWGTSVHNEQFF.

The rearrangement links TRBV6-1 to TRBJ1-1, with a tentative D call TRBD1 (6 bases). Germline V gives CDR1 MNHNS, CDR2 SASEGT. This CDR3 comprises 14 residues. V lost 7 bases and J lost 1, with 13 bases in between. Here the CDR3 DNA reads TGTGCCAGCACCCCCATGGGGGCGAACACTGAAGCTTTCTTT. It translates to CASTPMGANTEAFF.

The chain combines TRBV7-6 with TRBJ2-7; 8 bases align to TRBD1. This CDR3 has 12 amino acids. J gave up 6 bases and V 5 bases, and 3 bases lay outside the gene matches. Germline CDR1 and CDR2: SGHVS and FNYEAQ. The CDR3 spells CASSQTGVEQYF. DNA for the CDR3: TGTGCCAGCAGCCAGACAGGGGTCGAGCAGTACTTC. Full variable domain (missing parts from reference TRBV7-6 and TRBJ2-7): GAGVSQSPRYKVTKRGQDVALRCDPISGHVSLYWYRQALGQGPEFLTYFNYEAQQDKSGLPNDRFSAERPEGSISTLTIQRTEQRDSAMYRCASSQTGVEQYFGPGTRLTVT.

This chain connects TRBV18 to TRBJ2-7, with D possibly being TRBD1 (5 bases). Germline CDR1 is KGHSH and CDR2 is LQKENI. Between the trimmed V and J ends, which lost 3 bases and 0 bases, there was a span of 15 bases. The CDR3 has 16 amino acids. CDR3 in DNA: TGTGCCAGCTCACCTTACGACAGTAAATTCTCCTACGAGCAGTACTTC. Its translation is CASSPYDSKFSYEQYF.

CDR3 protein: CASSSGTSGRAQTDTQYF. The CDR3 DNA reads as TGTGCCAGCAGCTCAGGGACTAGCGGGAGGGCCCAAACAGATACGCAGTATTTT. The rearrangement uses TRBV7-6 and TRBJ2-3; TRBD2 matches 16 bases. The germline V gene encodes CDR1 SGHVS and CDR2 FNYEAQ. This CDR3 region has 18 residues. J was trimmed by 3 bases and V by 4 bases; bases with no gene match: 7. Complete variable domain (other parts from reference TRBV7-6 and TRBJ2-3): GAGVSQSPRYKVTKRGQDVALRCDPISGHVSLYWYRQALGQGPEFLTYFNYEAQQDKSGLPNDRFSAERPEGSISTLTIQRTEQRDSAMYRCASSSGTSGRAQTDTQYFGPGTRLTVL.

This clone appeared a few times. This chain links TRBV9 with TRBJ1-1; D might be TRBD1 (6 bases). The CDR3 is 14 residues long. CDR1 SGDLS and CDR2 YYNGEE come from the germline V gene. V was pared by 4 bases and J by 0 bases, with 10 bases between. CDR3 nucleotide sequence: TGTGCCAGCAGCCCCGGACAGATGAACACTGAAGCTTTCTTT. It encodes CASSPGQMNTEAFF.

The chain employs TRBV6-5 and TRBJ2-5; D gene ambiguous. The CDR3 spans 15 residues. V lost 0 bases and J 7 bases, leaving 15 bases between the germline ends. The germline V gene encodes CDR1 MNHEY and CDR2 SVGAGI. The DNA of the CDR3 is TGTGCCAGCAGTTACTCGAACGGGCCCACGGGGACCCAGTACTTC. Its translation is CASSYSNGPTGTQYF.

The chain recombines TRBV4-2 with TRBJ1-3; D is undetermined. The CDR3 loop spans 17 amino acids. Per germline, CDR1 LGHNA and CDR2 YNFKEQ. The V end was cut by 0 bases, the J end by 3 bases, with 15 bases between. The CDR3: CASSQDLGQVRGNTIYF. The CDR3 DNA is TGTGCCAGCAGCCAAGATCTCGGGCAGGTCCGTGGAAACACCATATATTTT.

This rearrangement joins TRBV27 to TRBJ2-7, with 10 bases lining up with TRBD1. This CDR3 has 15 residues. Germline CDR1 reads MNHEY; CDR2 reads SMNVEV (reference sequence). V trimming: 5 bases; J trimming: 5 bases; junction bases outside the gene matches: 9. CDR3 bases: TGTGCCAGCAGTCCCGGGACAGGGGTTGGGAACGAGCAGTACTTC. It codes for CASSPGTGVGNEQYF.

This clone turned up a few times. The chain links TRBV7-9 to TRBJ2-5; 12 bases align to TRBD2. CDR1 is SEHNR and CDR2 is FQNEAQ in the germline V gene (reference sequence). The junction had 9 bases not matched to a gene; V was cut back by 4 bases and J by 3 bases. This CDR3 is built from 17 residues. CDR3 DNA sequence: TGTGCCAGCAGCTCCTCCCGAGGACTAGCGGGGAAAGAGACCCAGTACTTC. Encoded protein: CASSSSRGLAGKETQYF.

The V gene is TRBV2, the J gene TRBJ1-1; perhaps TRBD1 as D (5 bases). The CDR3 has 15 amino acids. CDR1 SNHLY and CDR2 FYNNEI come from the germline V gene. Trimming removed 11 bases at V and 0 bases at J, with 19 bases between. The DNA of the CDR3 is TGTGCCTGGAGGGAACGGGGCCGGATGAACACTGAAGCTTTCTTT. Translation gives CAWRERGRMNTEAFF.

This chain uses TRBV9 with TRBJ2-5; D is uncertain. There are 15 residues in the CDR3. Germline V gives CDR1 SGDLS, CDR2 YYNGEE. V dropped 0 bases and J dropped 0 bases, with 9 bases sitting between them. CDR3 nucleotide sequence: TGTGCCAGCAGCGTAGACGAAGGGAACCAAGAGACCCAGTACTTC. Protein: CASSVDEGNQETQYF.

This clone has just a few counts. The chain is built from TRBV29-1 and TRBJ2-5, with 10 nucleotides matching TRBD1. CDR1 is SQVTM and CDR2 is ANQGSEA in the germline V gene. Germline trimming cut 7 bases from V and 4 bases from J; bases unmatched to any gene: 9. CDR3 size: 14 residues. CDR3: CSALGRQGAETQYF. CDR3 DNA: TGCAGCGCCCTGGGCCGACAGGGGGCAGAGACCCAGTACTTC.

V usage is TRBV27 and J usage is TRBJ2-1; the D gene is possibly TRBD2 (8 bases). Germline V gives CDR1 MNHEY, CDR2 SMNVEV (reference sequence). The CDR3 loop spans 16 amino acids. Trimming removed 10 bases from V and 4 bases from J, with 23 bases in between. CDR3: CATRPGGGAWYNEQFF. Here the CDR3 DNA reads TGTGCCACCCGACCGGGAGGGGGCGCTTGGTACAATGAGCAGTTCTTC.

The rearrangement joins TRBV7-3 to TRBJ2-1; D is undetermined. Germline assignment: CDR1 SGHTA and CDR2 FQGTGA. The CDR3 extends over 15 amino acids. V lost 3 bases and J 1 base, leaving 10 bases between the germline ends. The CDR3 region has the DNA TGTGCCAGCAGCTTGCCACGATCTTCCTACAATGAGCAGTTCTTC. It yields the protein CASSLPRSSYNEQFF.

This chain uses TRBV29-1 with TRBJ1-1; no firm D call. The V and J ends lost 2 bases and 1 base respectively, with 8 bases between them. The CDR3 is 13 amino acids. Germline V gene data show CDR1 as SQVTM and CDR2 as ANQGSEA. CDR3 protein: CSVERRSNTEAFF. The CDR3 nucleotides are TGCAGCGTTGAACGACGGTCGAACACTGAAGCTTTCTTT.

V is TRBV18 and J is TRBJ1-1; 9 nucleotides match TRBD1. Germline CDR1 reads KGHSH; CDR2 reads LQKENI. The CDR3 length is 15 residues. Germline trimming cut 3 bases from V and 5 bases from J; bases unmatched to any gene: 7. This chain's CDR3 is CASSPGQGRQTEAFF. The CDR3 nucleotides are TGTGCCAGCTCACCTGGACAGGGGCGACAAACTGAAGCTTTCTTT.

The table lists this clone with a count of one. J is TRBJ1-6 and V is TRBV7-9; D remains ambiguous. From germline, CDR1 is SEHNR and CDR2 FQNEAQ (reference sequence). This CDR3 spans 15 amino acids. Trimming cost V 4 bases and J 7 bases, with 14 bases left between them. CDR3 in amino acids: CASSSAGRLNSPLHF. CDR3 nucleotide sequence: TGTGCCAGCAGCTCCGCCGGGAGGTTAAATTCACCCCTCCACTTT.

V usage is TRBV14 and J usage is TRBJ1-2; D might be TRBD1 (5 bases). The V end was cut by 4 bases, the J end by 6 bases, with 24 bases between. CDR1 and CDR2 (germline): SGHDN, FVKESK. The CDR3 has 17 residues. The DNA of the CDR3 is TGTGCCAGCAGCCCACTACAATATTGGGACGAGGAGCATGGCTACACCTTC. As protein: CASSPLQYWDEEHGYTF.

The J gene is TRBJ1-3, the V gene TRBV7-2; D uncertain. The V end lost 5 bases, the J end lost 2 bases, and 19 bases lay between the germline ends. This CDR3 has 17 residues. Germline V gene data show CDR1 as SGHTA and CDR2 as FQGNSA. CDR3 bases: TGTGCCAGCAGCCCCCTCCACCAGGACGGGACTGGAAACACCATATATTTT. Translated: CASSPLHQDGTGNTIYF.

The chain employs TRBV7-3 and TRBJ1-3, with 7 bases matching TRBD1. V dropped 4 bases and J dropped 4; count of bases not matched to a gene: 1. The CDR3 totals 13 residues. Germline V gives CDR1 SGHTA, CDR2 FQGTGA. The CDR3 DNA sequence: TGTGCCAGCAGCTCGGACAGGGGAAACACCATATATTTT. As protein: CASSSDRGNTIYF.

This chain joins TRBV29-1 and TRBJ1-1, with unresolved D. The CDR3 extends over 16 amino acids. Germline values: CDR1 SQVTM, CDR2 ANQGSEA. V shed 0 bases and J shed 5 bases, with 19 bases lying between them. The CDR3 nucleotides are TGCAGCGTTGAAGATCGGAAAGAGGGCGGTGGGACTGAAGCTTTCTTT. It encodes CSVEDRKEGGGTEAFF.